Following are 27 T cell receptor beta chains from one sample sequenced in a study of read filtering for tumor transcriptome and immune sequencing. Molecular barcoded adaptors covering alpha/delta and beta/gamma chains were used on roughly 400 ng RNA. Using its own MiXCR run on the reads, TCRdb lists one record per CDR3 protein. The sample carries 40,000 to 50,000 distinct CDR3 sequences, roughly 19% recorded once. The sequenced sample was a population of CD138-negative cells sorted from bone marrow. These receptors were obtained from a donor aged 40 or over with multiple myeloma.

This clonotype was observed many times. CDR3: CATSSLAGEEQYF. CDR3 nucleotides: TGTGCCACCAGCAGCTTAGCGGGAGAAGAGCAGTACTTC. V usage is TRBV15 and J usage is TRBJ2-7; 9 bases match TRBD2. The CDR3 spans 13 residues. The V gene end was trimmed by 3 bases and the J gene end by 7 bases; junction bases not matched to a gene: 4. CDR1 LNHNV and CDR2 YYDKDF come from the germline V gene (reference sequence).

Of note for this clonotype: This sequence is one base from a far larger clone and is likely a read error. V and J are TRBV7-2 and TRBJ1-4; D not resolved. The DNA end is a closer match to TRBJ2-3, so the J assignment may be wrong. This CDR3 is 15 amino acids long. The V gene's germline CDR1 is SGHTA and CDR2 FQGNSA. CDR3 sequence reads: CASISHTARTDTQYF. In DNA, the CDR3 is TGTGCCAGCATCTCCCACACCGCTAGGACAGATACGCAGTATTTT.

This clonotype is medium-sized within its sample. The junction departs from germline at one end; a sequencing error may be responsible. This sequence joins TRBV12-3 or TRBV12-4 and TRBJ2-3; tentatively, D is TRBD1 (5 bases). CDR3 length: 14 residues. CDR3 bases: TGTGCCAGCAGCTTAGGGGTCGGCACAGATACGCAGTATTTT. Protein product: CASSLGVGTDTQYF.

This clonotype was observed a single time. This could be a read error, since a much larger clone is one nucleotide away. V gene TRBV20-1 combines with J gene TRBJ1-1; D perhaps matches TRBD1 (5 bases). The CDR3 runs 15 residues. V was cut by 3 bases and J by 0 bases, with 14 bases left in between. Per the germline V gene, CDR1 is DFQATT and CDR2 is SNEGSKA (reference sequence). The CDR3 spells CSASWAGFMNTEAFF. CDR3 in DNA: TGCAGTGCTAGTTGGGCAGGGTTTATGAACACTGAAGCTTTCTTT.

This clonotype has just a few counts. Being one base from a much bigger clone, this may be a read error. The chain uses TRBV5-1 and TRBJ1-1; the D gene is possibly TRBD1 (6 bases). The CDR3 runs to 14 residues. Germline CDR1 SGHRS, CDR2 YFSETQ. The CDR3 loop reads CASSLTGGDTEALF. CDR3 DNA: TGCGCCAGCAGCTTGACGGGAGGGGACACTGAAGCTCTCTTT.

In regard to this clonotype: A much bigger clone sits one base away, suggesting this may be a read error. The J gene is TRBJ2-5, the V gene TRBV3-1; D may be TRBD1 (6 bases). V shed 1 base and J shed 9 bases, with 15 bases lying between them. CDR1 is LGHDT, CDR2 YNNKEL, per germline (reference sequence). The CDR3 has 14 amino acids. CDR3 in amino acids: CASSQADSGEAQYF. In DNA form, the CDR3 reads TGTGCCAGCAGCCAAGCGGACAGTGGCGAGGCCCAGTACTTC.

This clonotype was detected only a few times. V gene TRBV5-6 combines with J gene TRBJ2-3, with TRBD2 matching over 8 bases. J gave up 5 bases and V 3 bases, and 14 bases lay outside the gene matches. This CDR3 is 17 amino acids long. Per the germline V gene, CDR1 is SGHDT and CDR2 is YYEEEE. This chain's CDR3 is CASSSRKSGRNRDTQYF. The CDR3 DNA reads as TGTGCCAGCAGCTCCCGAAAAAGCGGGAGAAATAGAGATACGCAGTATTTT.

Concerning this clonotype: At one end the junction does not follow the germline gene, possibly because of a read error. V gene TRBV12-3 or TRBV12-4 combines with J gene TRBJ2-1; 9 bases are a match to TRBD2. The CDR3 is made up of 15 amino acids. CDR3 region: CVSSLVLAGRHEQFF. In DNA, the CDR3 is TGTGTCAGCAGTTTAGTCCTAGCGGGGAGGCATGAGCAGTTCTTC.

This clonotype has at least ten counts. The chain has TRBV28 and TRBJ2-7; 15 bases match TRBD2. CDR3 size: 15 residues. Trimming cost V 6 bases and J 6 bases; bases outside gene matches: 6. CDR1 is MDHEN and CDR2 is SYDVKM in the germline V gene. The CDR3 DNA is TGTGCCAGCAGCTTCCCGGGACTAGCGGGAGGCGAGCAGTACTTC. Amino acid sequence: CASSFPGLAGGEQYF.

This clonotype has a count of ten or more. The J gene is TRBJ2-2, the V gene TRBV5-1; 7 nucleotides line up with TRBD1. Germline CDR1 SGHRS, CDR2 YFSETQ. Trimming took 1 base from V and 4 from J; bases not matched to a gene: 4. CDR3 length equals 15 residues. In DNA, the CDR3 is TGCGCCAGCAGCTTGCGACAGGGTACCACCGGGGAGCTGTTTTTT. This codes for CASSLRQGTTGELFF.

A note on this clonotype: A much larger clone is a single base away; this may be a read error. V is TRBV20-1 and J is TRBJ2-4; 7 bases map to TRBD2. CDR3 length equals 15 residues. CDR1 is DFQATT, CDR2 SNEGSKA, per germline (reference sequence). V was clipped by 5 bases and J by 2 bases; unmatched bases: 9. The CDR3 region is CSAGGRELTKNIQYF. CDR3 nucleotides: TGCAGTGCTGGAGGGCGGGAGCTGACCAAAAACATTCAGTACTTC.

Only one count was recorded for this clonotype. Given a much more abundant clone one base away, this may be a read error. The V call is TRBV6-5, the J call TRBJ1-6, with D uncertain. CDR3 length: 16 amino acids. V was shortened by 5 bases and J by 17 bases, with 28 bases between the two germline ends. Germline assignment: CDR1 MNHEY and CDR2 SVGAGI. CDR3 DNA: TGTGCCAGCAGTAAAACGGGCCTTCCCCTGGATTCATCCTTCCACTTT. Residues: CASSKTGLPLDSSFHF.

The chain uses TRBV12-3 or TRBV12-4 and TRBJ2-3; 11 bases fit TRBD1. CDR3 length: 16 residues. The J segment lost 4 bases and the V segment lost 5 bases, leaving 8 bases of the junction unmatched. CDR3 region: CASSPGQGAPPDTQYF. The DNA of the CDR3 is TGTGCCAGCAGTCCCGGACAGGGGGCGCCCCCAGATACGCAGTATTTT.

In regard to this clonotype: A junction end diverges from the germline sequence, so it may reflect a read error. As DNA, the CDR3 is TGTGCCAGCAGTTTAGCGGGGTACGAGGGGAACACTGAAGCTTTCTTC. Its protein product is CASSLAGYEGNTEAFF. The V and J genes are TRBV12-3 or TRBV12-4 and TRBJ1-1; D perhaps matches TRBD1 (5 bases). The CDR3 loop spans 16 amino acids.

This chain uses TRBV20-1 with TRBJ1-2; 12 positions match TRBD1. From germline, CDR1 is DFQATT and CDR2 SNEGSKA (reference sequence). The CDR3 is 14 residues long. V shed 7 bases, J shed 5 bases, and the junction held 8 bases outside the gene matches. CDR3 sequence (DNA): TGCAGTGTTAAACCGGGACAGGGGGCTTATGGCTACACCTTC. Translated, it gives CSVKPGQGAYGYTF.

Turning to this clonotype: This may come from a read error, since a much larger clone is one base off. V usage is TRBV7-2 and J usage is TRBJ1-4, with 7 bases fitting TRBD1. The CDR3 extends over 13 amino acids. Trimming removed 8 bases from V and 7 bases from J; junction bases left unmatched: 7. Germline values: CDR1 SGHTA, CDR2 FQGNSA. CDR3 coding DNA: TGTGCCAGCGGCACCTGGGACAGTGAAAAACTGTTTTTT. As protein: CASGTWDSEKLFF.

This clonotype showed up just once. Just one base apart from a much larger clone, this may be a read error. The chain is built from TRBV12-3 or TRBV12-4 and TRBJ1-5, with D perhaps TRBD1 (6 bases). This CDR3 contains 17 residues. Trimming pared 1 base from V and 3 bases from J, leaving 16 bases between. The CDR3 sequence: CASSLEGGGVINQPQHF. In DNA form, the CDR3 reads TGTGCCAGCAGTTTAGAAGGAGGGGGGGTGATCAATCAGCCCCAGCATTTT.

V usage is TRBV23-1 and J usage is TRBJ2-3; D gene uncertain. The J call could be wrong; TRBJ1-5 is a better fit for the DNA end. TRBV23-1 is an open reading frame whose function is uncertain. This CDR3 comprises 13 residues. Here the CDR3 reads CASRVVSGDTQHF. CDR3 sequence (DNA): TGCGCCAGCAGGGTAGTGAGTGGTGACACGCAGCATTTT.

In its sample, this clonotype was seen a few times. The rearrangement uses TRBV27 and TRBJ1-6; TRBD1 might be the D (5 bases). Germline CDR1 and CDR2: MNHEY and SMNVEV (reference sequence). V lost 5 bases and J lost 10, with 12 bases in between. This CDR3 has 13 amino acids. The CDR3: CASSLNRQSPLHF. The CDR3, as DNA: TGTGCCAGCAGTCTAAATCGACAGTCACCCCTCCACTTT.

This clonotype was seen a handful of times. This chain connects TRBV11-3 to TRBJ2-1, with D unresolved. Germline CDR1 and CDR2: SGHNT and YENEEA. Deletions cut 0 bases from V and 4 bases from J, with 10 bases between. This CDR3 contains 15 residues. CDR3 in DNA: TGTGCCAGCAGCTTAGATAAGTCGCAATACAATGAGCAGTTCTTC. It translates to CASSLDKSQYNEQFF.

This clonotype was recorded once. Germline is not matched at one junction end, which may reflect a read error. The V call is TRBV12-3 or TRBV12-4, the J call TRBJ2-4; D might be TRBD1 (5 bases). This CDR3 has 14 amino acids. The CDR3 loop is CARSFRQPKNIQYF. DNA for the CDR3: TGTGCCCGCAGTTTTCGACAGCCAAAAAACATTCAGTACTTC.

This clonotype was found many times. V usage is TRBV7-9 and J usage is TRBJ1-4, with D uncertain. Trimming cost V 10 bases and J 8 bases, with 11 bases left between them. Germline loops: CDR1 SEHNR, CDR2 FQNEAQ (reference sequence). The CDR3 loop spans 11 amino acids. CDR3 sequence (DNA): TGTGCCACCGCTCGCGAGGAAAAACTGTTTTTT. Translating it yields CATAREEKLFF.

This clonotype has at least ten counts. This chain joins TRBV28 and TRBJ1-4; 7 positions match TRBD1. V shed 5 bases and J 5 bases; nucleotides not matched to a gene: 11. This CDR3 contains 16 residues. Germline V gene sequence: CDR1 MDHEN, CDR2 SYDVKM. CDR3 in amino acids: CASSPLWGQQNEKLFF. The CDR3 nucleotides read TGTGCCAGCAGTCCCTTGTGGGGACAGCAGAATGAAAAACTGTTTTTT.

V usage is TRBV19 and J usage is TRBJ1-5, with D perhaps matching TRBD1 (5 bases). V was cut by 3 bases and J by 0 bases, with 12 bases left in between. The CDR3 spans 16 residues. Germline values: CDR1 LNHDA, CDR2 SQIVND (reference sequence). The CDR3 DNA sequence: TGTGCCAGTAGTATGGGGGGTTTCCATAGCAATCAGCCCCAGCATTTT. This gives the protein CASSMGGFHSNQPQHF.

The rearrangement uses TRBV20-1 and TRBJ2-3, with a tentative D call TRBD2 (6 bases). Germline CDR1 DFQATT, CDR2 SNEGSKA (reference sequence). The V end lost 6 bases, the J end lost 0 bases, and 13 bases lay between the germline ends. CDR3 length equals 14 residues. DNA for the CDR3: TGCAGTGCCCCCCCCCTAGCGAGCACAGATACGCAGTATTTT. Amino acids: CSAPPLASTDTQYF.

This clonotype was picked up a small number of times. CDR3 in amino acids: CASTKDGLNTEAFF. The CDR3 DNA sequence: TGTGCCAGCACCAAGGACGGCTTGAACACTGAAGCTTTCTTT. The chain combines TRBV11-1 with TRBJ1-1; D remains ambiguous. Germline V gene lookup returns CDR1 SGHAT and CDR2 FQDESV (reference sequence). The CDR3 covers 14 residues. The V gene lost 7 bases and the J gene lost 0 bases, with 12 bases spanning the gap.

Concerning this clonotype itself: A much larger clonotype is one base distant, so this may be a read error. CDR3 in amino acids: CSAEVSMGSYEQYF. The CDR3 coding sequence is TGCAGCGCTGAGGTCAGTATGGGGTCCTACGAGCAGTACTTC. The chain couples TRBV29-1 to TRBJ2-7; D unclear. In germline, CDR1 is SQVTM, CDR2 ANQGSEA. V lost 7 bases, J lost 1 base, and 17 bases lay in between. There are 14 residues in the CDR3.